This TCR beta chain was obtained from a study of cytomegalovirus exposure and HLA in healthy donors. General study points: Subsequent analysis showed first-cohort TCR clusters tending to co-occur in more than 95 validation repertoires.

As to this clone: Its target is not known.

This CDR3 has 13 residues. The V and J ends lost 2 bases and 5 bases, in that order; junction bases with no gene match: 3. CDR1 is SGHRS, CDR2 YFSETQ, per germline. Clones were read by immunoSEQ multiplex PCR, and TCRdb kept only the in-frame ones, dropping some. The sample has over 150,000 clones; 70% to 90% are singletons. Sample: PBMCs. J is TRBJ2-5 and V is TRBV5-1; 7 positions agree with TRBD1. This sequence was found in a man aged 18 to 29 in good health and CMV-seropositive. The CDR3 nucleotides are TGCGCCAGCAGCTTAAGGGGGCTGGAGACCCAGTACTTC. Translation gives CASSLRGLETQYF.